This T cell receptor (beta chain) was sequenced in a study of T cell responses to AZD1222 COVID-19 vaccine. Broader study findings: Donors were largely white British and mainly female; clonal diversity was possibly underestimated.

Measured with immunoSEQ multiplex PCR; TCRdb has only the in-frame clones, and not every one. This sample has approximately 100,000 clones, with roughly nine tenths found just once. Trimming left V 4 bases short and J 6 bases short, with 9 bases between. CDR3 size: 13 residues. Germline assignment: CDR1 SNHLY and CDR2 FYNNEI. Details on this clone: Antigen: not known.

Sequencing used peripheral blood, obtained on day 0 of AZD1222 vaccination. The chain has TRBV2 and TRBJ2-2; D might be TRBD1 (6 bases). This receptor was taken from an adult in good health. The CDR3 loop is CASSVAGAGELFF. CDR3 nucleotide sequence: TGTGCCAGCAGTGTAGCAGGGGCCGGGGAGCTGTTTTTT.